This TCR beta chain was sequenced in a study of T-cell reconstitution after alpha-beta-depleted transplantation in children. General study results and limits: Newly produced T cells mostly accounted for T-cell counts and diversity one year post-transplant. Roughly two months post-transplant, alpha-beta T cells reportedly originated from several hundred graft clones that had expanded.

This clonotype occurred many times. Its specificity is unknown. Preparing the TCRbeta library involved the use of unique molecular identifiers. TCRdb reprocessed the PCR reads via MiXCR and lists one record per CDR3 protein. The data hold hundreds of thousands of distinct CDR3 sequences, with 10% observed a single time. This sequence was found in a boy under two years old with acute myeloid leukemia, due to receive a stem cell transplant. Sequencing was performed on PBMCs, taken before TCRalphabeta/CD19-depleted stem cell transplant.

The CDR3 sequence is CASSLAPSGGATDTQYF. CDR3 nucleotide sequence: TGTGCCAGCAGCTTAGCCCCTAGCGGGGGGGCCACAGATACGCAGTATTTT. The chain is built from TRBV7-2 and TRBJ2-3; 12 positions match TRBD2. There are 17 residues in the CDR3. J gave up 2 bases and V 0 bases, and 3 bases lay outside the gene matches. The germline V gene encodes CDR1 SGHTA and CDR2 FQGNSA. The variable domain in full, completed from reference TRBV7-2 and TRBJ2-3, reads GAGVSQSPSNKVTEKGKDVELRCDPISGHTALYWYRQSLGQGLEFLIYFQGNSAPDKSGLPSDRFSAERTGGSVSTLTIQRTQQEDSAVYLCASSLAPSGGATDTQYFGPGTRLTVL.